This entry is about one TCR beta chain. Its target is not known. The repertoire was sequenced with immunoSEQ multiplex PCR; TCRdb's copy has only in-frame clones and lacks some. This sample has about 100,000 clones; over 75% occur once, and the top ten carry around 2.8%. V was trimmed by 2 bases and J by 4 bases, leaving 11 bases between them. This CDR3 region has 14 residues. Germline V gene sequence: CDR1 SGHDN, CDR2 FVKESK. The data were obtained in a study of T cell responses to AZD1222 COVID-19 vaccine. General observations from the study: Repertoire samples came only from after the peak T cell response. Just a handful of AZD1222 recipients were seropositive at baseline. In a largely white British group with more females than males, clonal diversity was possibly underestimated. Within unmutated variant regions lay the reported targets of nearly half of spike-specific TCRs.

The sequenced sample was peripheral blood, obtained on day 0 of AZD1222 vaccination. V is TRBV14 and J is TRBJ1-1, with TRBD1 as a possible D gene (5 bases). The receptor's source is an adult in good health. The CDR3 DNA reads TGTGCCAGCAGCCAATTTCTCGGGGGCACTGAAGCTTTCTTT. Its protein is CASSQFLGGTEAFF.